The 20 T cell receptor beta chains in this list originate from one sample, sequenced in a study of blood T cell repertoires in COVID-19. Repertoires were generated with immunoSEQ multiplex PCR, while TCRdb's copy carries only in-frame clones and drops some. The sample records roughly 100,000 clones, over 80% being singletons. The specimen was peripheral blood. Source of these receptors: a man aged 45-65 years with acute or convalescent COVID-19.

This clone was seen only a few times. V gene TRBV23-1 combines with J gene TRBJ1-5; tentatively, D is TRBD1 (6 bases). TRBV23-1 is an open reading frame whose function is uncertain. This CDR3 is built from 15 residues. The V gene lost 4 bases and the J gene lost 5 bases, with 15 bases spanning the gap. The CDR3 DNA reads as TGCGCCAGCAGTCCCCAATCGACAGGAGATCAGCCCCAGCATTTT. Its translation is CASSPQSTGDQPQHF.

The chain uses TRBV3-1 (or the pseudogene TRBV3-2) and TRBJ2-2; D ambiguous. The CDR3 has 15 amino acids. Germline CDR1 LGHDT, CDR2 YNNKEL (reference sequence). V was trimmed by 1 base and J by 1 base, leaving 7 bases between them. The CDR3 coding sequence is TGTGCCAGCAGCCAAGCTATCGGGAACACCGGGGAGCTGTTTTTT. Protein: CASSQAIGNTGELFF.

CDR3 amino acids: CASSTTGSSEAFF. CDR3 nucleotides: TGTGCCAGCAGCACTACAGGGAGTTCTGAAGCTTTCTTT. The V gene is TRBV13, the J gene TRBJ1-1; TRBD1 might be the D (6 bases). Germline-derived CDR1 and CDR2 are PRHDT and FYEKMQ (reference sequence). V lost 5 bases, J lost 6 bases, and 13 bases lay in between. The CDR3 runs 13 residues. Full variable domain (missing parts from reference TRBV13 and TRBJ1-1): AAGVIQSPRHLIKEKRETATLKCYPIPRHDTVYWYQQGPGQDPQFLISFYEKMQSDKGSIPDRFSAQQFSDYHSELNMSSLELGDSALYFCASSTTGSSEAFFGQGTRLTVV.

The CDR3 DNA follows: TGTGCCAGCAGCTTCGACAGCCAAGAGACCCAGTACTTC. It specifies CASSFDSQETQYF. This chain uses TRBV7-8 with TRBJ2-5; TRBD1 might be the D (5 bases). Germline values: CDR1 SGHVS, CDR2 FQNEAQ. The CDR3 contains 13 residues. The V gene lost 3 bases and the J gene lost 1 base, with 6 bases spanning the gap.

The rearrangement links TRBV11-2 to TRBJ2-2; 7 bases match TRBD1. This CDR3 is built from 16 residues. Germline CDR1 reads SGHAT; CDR2 reads FQNNGV. V shed 1 base, J shed 5 bases, and the junction held 7 bases outside the gene matches. This CDR3 reads CASSLGPKTGTGELFF. The DNA of the CDR3 is TGTGCCAGCAGCTTAGGACCTAAGACAGGGACCGGGGAGCTGTTTTTT.

This clone has a handful of counts. This chain uses TRBV6-5 with TRBJ1-1; the D gene is possibly TRBD1 (6 bases). Germline lookup yields CDR1 MNHEY and CDR2 SVGAGI. Trimming cost V 6 bases and J 1 base, with 12 bases left between them. There are 14 residues in the CDR3. CDR3 protein: CASSAQGQNTEAFF. As DNA, the CDR3 is TGTGCCAGCAGCGCACAGGGACAGAACACTGAAGCTTTCTTT.

This sequence joins TRBV19 and TRBJ2-2; 7 bases align to TRBD1. This CDR3 region has 16 residues. Germline V lookup: CDR1 LNHDA, CDR2 SQIVND (reference sequence). With V trimmed by 7 bases and J by 6 bases, 14 bases remained unmatched. CDR3 sequence: CASTHFDRVSPGELFF. The CDR3 coding sequence is TGTGCCAGTACCCATTTTGACAGGGTGTCTCCCGGGGAGCTGTTTTTT.

This clone occurred once. The CDR3 region has the DNA TGTGCCATCAGTGATCCCGGGGCAGGGGACTACGAGCAGTACTTC. Protein product: CAISDPGAGDYEQYF. The V gene is TRBV10-3, the J gene TRBJ2-7; TRBD1 is a possible D gene (6 bases). Between the trimmed V and J ends, which lost 3 bases and 3 bases, there was a span of 15 bases. The CDR3 spans 15 residues. Looked up from germline, CDR1 is ENHRY and CDR2 is SYGVKD.

The chain has TRBV6-2 or TRBV6-3 and TRBJ1-5; TRBD1 is a possible D gene (5 bases). Germline CDR1 and CDR2: MNHEY and SVGEGT. The CDR3 is 17 residues long. Trimming shortened V by 2 bases and J by 4 bases, and 18 bases separated the two germline ends. The CDR3 bases are TGTGCCAGCAGTTACACATTCCAGGGTGTGGGAAATCAGCCCCAGCATTTT. This gives the protein CASSYTFQGVGNQPQHF.

This sequence joins TRBV2 and TRBJ1-3; TRBD1 is a possible D gene (6 bases). This CDR3 has 14 residues. Germline assignment: CDR1 SNHLY and CDR2 FYNNEI. Trimming shortened V by 4 bases and J by 4 bases, and 11 bases separated the two germline ends. CDR3 region: CASSATGTGNTIYF. The DNA of the CDR3 is TGTGCCAGCAGTGCTACAGGGACGGGAAACACCATATATTTT.

The chain recombines TRBV4-2 with TRBJ2-7; D call uncertain. Germline V CDR1 and CDR2: LGHNA, YNFKEQ. V lost 1 base and J 2 bases, leaving 12 bases between the germline ends. The CDR3 sequence is 15 residues long. The CDR3, as DNA: TGTGCCAGCAGCCAAGCCCCTGACACCGCCTACGAGCAGTACTTC. It is translated as CASSQAPDTAYEQYF.

The rearrangement links TRBV19 to TRBJ1-6, with 7 bases identical to TRBD1. The trim removed 4 bases at V and 10 bases at J, leaving 10 bases unmatched. The germline V gene encodes CDR1 LNHDA and CDR2 SQIVND (reference sequence). This CDR3 is 15 amino acids long. For the CDR3, the DNA is TGTGCCAGTAGTACCACCTGGGACAGTCGCTCACCCCTCCACTTT. Its protein product is CASSTTWDSRSPLHF.

The chain is built from TRBV5-8 and TRBJ2-7, with 9 bases identical to TRBD1. Looked up from germline, CDR1 is SGHTS and CDR2 is YDEGEE. V dropped 3 bases and J dropped 6; count of bases not matched to a gene: 10. The CDR3 spans 15 residues. The CDR3 coding sequence is TGTGCCAGCAGCTCCAGAGGAGGGACAGGGCCCGAGCAGTACTTC. It codes for CASSSRGGTGPEQYF. Based on the CDR3 plus reference TRBV5-8 and TRBJ2-7, the full variable domain is EAGVTQSPTHLIKTRGQQATLRCSPISGHTSVYWYQQALGLGLQFLLWYDEGEERNRGNFPPRFSGRQFPNYSSELNVNALELEDSALYLCASSSRGGTGPEQYFGPGTRLTVT.

The J gene is TRBJ2-7, the V gene TRBV19; 7 bases fit TRBD1. CDR1 is LNHDA, CDR2 SQIVND, per germline (reference sequence). V dropped 10 bases and J dropped 5; count of bases not matched to a gene: 8. The CDR3 runs 12 residues. In DNA form, the CDR3 reads TGTGCCACCCGACAGGGAAGAGACGAGCAGTACTTC. Its translation is CATRQGRDEQYF.

Written as DNA, the CDR3 is TGCAGCGTCGCCCTGGGGAGCCTCAATCAGCCCCAGCATTTT. Translating gives CSVALGSLNQPQHF. The rearrangement joins TRBV29-1 to TRBJ1-5, with no clear D. This CDR3 is built from 14 residues. The V gene's germline CDR1 is SQVTM and CDR2 ANQGSEA. V was shortened by 6 bases and J by 3 bases, with 15 bases between the two germline ends.

The chain is built from TRBV19 and TRBJ1-3; D may be TRBD1 (5 bases). Germline CDR1 LNHDA, CDR2 SQIVND (reference sequence). CDR3 length: 15 amino acids. Deletions cut 3 bases from V and 0 bases from J, with 9 bases between. In DNA form, the CDR3 reads TGTGCCAGTAGTATCGGCAGGGTCTCTGGAAACACCATATATTTT. It is translated as CASSIGRVSGNTIYF.

The chain links TRBV20-1 to TRBJ1-5; possibly TRBD1 for D (6 bases). Trimming took 3 bases from V and 9 from J, leaving 15 bases between them. Germline V gene sequence: CDR1 DFQATT, CDR2 SNEGSKA (reference sequence). The CDR3 covers 13 residues. The CDR3 region is CSASSGVVAPQHF. The CDR3 DNA sequence: TGCAGTGCTAGTTCAGGGGTAGTGGCGCCCCAGCATTTT.

The genes are TRBV19 and TRBJ1-5; TRBD1 might be the D (5 bases). This CDR3 region has 14 residues. V gave up 9 bases and J gave up 0 bases, with 12 bases separating them. The germline gives CDR1 LNHDA, CDR2 SQIVND (reference sequence). DNA of the CDR3: TGTGCCAGCAACCAGGGAAATAGCAATCAGCCCCAGCATTTT. This gives the protein CASNQGNSNQPQHF. The complete variable domain, with remaining parts taken from reference TRBV19 and TRBJ1-5, reads DGGITQSPKYLFRKEGQNVTLSCEQNLNHDAMYWYRQDPGQGLRLIYYSQIVNDFQKGDIAEGYSVSREKKESFPLTVTSAQKNPTAFYLCASNQGNSNQPQHFGDGTRLSIL.

J is TRBJ2-1 and V is TRBV5-6; 11 bases are a match to TRBD1. The CDR3 totals 14 residues. With V trimmed by 4 bases and J by 7 bases, 4 bases remained unmatched. The germline gives CDR1 SGHDT, CDR2 YYEEEE. CDR3 nucleotide sequence: TGTGCCAGCAGCCAGGACAGGGGGCTAAATGAGCAGTTCTTC. It yields the protein CASSQDRGLNEQFF.

This sequence joins TRBV15 and TRBJ2-5; D might be TRBD1 (6 bases). Germline assignment: CDR1 LNHNV and CDR2 YYDKDF (reference sequence). Trimming removed 3 bases at V and 5 bases at J, with 10 bases between. The length of the CDR3 is 13 residues. The CDR3: CATSRSTGETQYF. The CDR3 DNA sequence: TGTGCCACCAGCAGGTCAACAGGGGAGACCCAGTACTTC. The full variable domain, with the rest looked up from reference TRBV15 and TRBJ2-5, is DAMVIQNPRYQVTQFGKPVTLSCSQTLNHNVMYWYQQKSSQAPKLLFHYYDKDFNNEADTPDNFQSRRPNTSFCFLDIRSPGLGDTAMYLCATSRSTGETQYFGPGTRLLVL.